Below, one T cell receptor beta chain is given with its context. What it binds is not known. Through 5' RACE with UMI labels, the TRB cDNA libraries were prepared. For each CDR3 protein, TCRdb gives one entry from its re-call of the 5' RACE reads, without DNA. The sample has some 140,000 distinct CDR3 sequences. A CD45RO-CCR7+CD27+CD95- profile was what naive CD8+ T cells displayed. This entry comes from a study of CXCR3-negative and CXCR3-positive naive CD8 T cells. Notes on the study in general: The TRBV-TRBJ usage of naive CXCR3-negative and CXCR3-positive cells was similar, but that of memory cells differed. Similarly elevated diversity marked both naive subsets, with memory CD8+ cells showing far lower diversity. CXCR3-positive naive cells had TRB CDR3s that were more hydrophobic than CXCR3-negative naive cells had. With CXCR3 expression partially decreased after cryopreservation, most assays relied on fresh PBMCs.

The CDR3 runs 14 residues. CDR1 and CDR2 from the germline V gene are SEHNR and FQNEAQ (reference sequence). The sample taken for sequencing was naive CXCR3+ CD8+ T cells from blood. Documented subset: CD45RO-CCR7+CD27+CD95- naive CD8+ T cells expressing CXCR3 (TNR3+). The TCR sequence derives from a human donor in good health. Some clones in this sample may be carry-over from other donors' samples. The J gene is TRBJ2-2, the V gene TRBV7-9; TCRdb picks TRBD2, but there is no DNA to check that call. CDR3 protein: CASSPTLVAGELFF.